The 29 T cell receptor beta chains listed next were all sequenced from one sample in a study of shared clonotypes between healthy human individuals. Sequencing used immunoSEQ multiplex PCR; TCRdb keeps in-frame clones, though not all of them. The sample consists of approximately 500,000 clones, 70% to 80% of them appearing once. Sequenced: PBMCs. These receptors were taken from a woman aged 35 to 49 in good health. Some clones in this sample may be carry-over from other donors' samples.

J is TRBJ2-1 and V is TRBV4-3; D is unclear. From germline, CDR1 is LGHNA and CDR2 YSLEER. The CDR3 consists of 16 residues. The V end was cut by 0 bases, the J end by 0 bases, with 9 bases between. This CDR3 is CASSQEARFSYNEQFF. The CDR3 DNA reads TGCGCCAGCAGCCAAGAGGCCCGTTTCTCCTACAATGAGCAGTTCTTC.

V gene TRBV25-1 combines with J gene TRBJ2-5, with 11 bases lining up with TRBD2. The junction had 7 bases not matched to a gene; V was cut back by 3 bases and J by 4 bases. The CDR3 is made up of 16 amino acids. Germline values: CDR1 MGHDK, CDR2 SYGVNS. DNA for the CDR3: TGTGCCAGCAGTGAGACTAGCGGGATGGTCCGAGAGACCCAGTACTTC. Residues: CASSETSGMVRETQYF. The full variable domain, rest sourced from reference TRBV25-1 and TRBJ2-5, is EADIYQTPRYLVIGTGKKITLECSQTMGHDKMYWYQQDPGMELHLIHYSYGVNSTEKGDLSSESTVSRIRTEHFPLTLESARPSHTSQYLCASSETSGMVRETQYFGPGTRLLVL.

This clone has only a few counts. V usage is TRBV27 and J usage is TRBJ1-2, with a possible D match to TRBD1 (5 bases). V was cut by 4 bases and J by 5 bases, with 14 bases left in between. The CDR3 extends over 14 amino acids. Germline CDR1 MNHEY, CDR2 SMNVEV (reference sequence). The CDR3 loop is CASSWGVGRYGYTF. CDR3 coding DNA: TGTGCCAGCAGTTGGGGGGTAGGCCGGTATGGCTACACCTTC.

Notes on this clone: Other DNA sequences in this sample translate to the same CDR3. The chain uses TRBV4-2 and TRBJ2-5; weak D call: TRBD2 (5 bases). V shed 4 bases and J shed 0 bases, with 12 bases lying between them. This CDR3 is built from 15 residues. Germline CDR1 is LGHNA and CDR2 is YNFKEQ. CDR3 residues: CASSRLGEYQETQYF. In DNA, the CDR3 is TGTGCCAGCAGCCGACTTGGGGAGTACCAAGAGACCCAGTACTTC.

CDR3 loop: CASTPRTSGRSTDTQYF. CDR3 in DNA: TGTGCCAGTACCCCCCGGACTAGCGGGAGGTCTACAGATACGCAGTATTTT. V is TRBV19 and J is TRBJ2-3; 14 nucleotides align to TRBD2. CDR1 and CDR2 from the germline V gene are LNHDA and SQIVND (reference sequence). The J segment lost 3 bases and the V segment lost 7 bases, leaving 9 bases of the junction unmatched. The CDR3 totals 17 residues.

V usage is TRBV7-8 and J usage is TRBJ2-2, with 11 bases that match TRBD1. J gave up 3 bases and V 0 bases, and 6 bases lay outside the gene matches. The CDR3 runs 18 residues. Germline-derived CDR1 and CDR2 are SGHVS and FQNEAQ. The CDR3 nucleotides read TGTGCCAGCAGCTTAGCGTTGGGACAGGGGGGATACACCGGGGAGCTGTTTTTT. It is translated as CASSLALGQGGYTGELFF.

Comments on this clone: A single base is all that separates this from a far larger clone, so a read error is likely. The rearrangement links TRBV28 to TRBJ2-3; 7 bases line up with TRBD2. In germline, CDR1 is MDHEN, CDR2 SYDVKM. The CDR3 has 14 amino acids. V lost 7 bases and J lost 4; bases outside the gene matches: 8. CDR3 sequence: CASKRGRGPDTQYF. CDR3 sequence (DNA): TGTGCCAGCAAGCGGGGTCGGGGTCCAGATACGCAGTATTTT.

The chain joins TRBV5-5 to TRBJ2-7, with D hard to call. The V end was cut by 4 bases, the J end by 6 bases, with 14 bases between. The CDR3 covers 13 residues. Per the germline V gene, CDR1 is SGHKS and CDR2 is YYEKEE (reference sequence). CDR3 residues: CASSPTRWTEQYF. Written as DNA, the CDR3 is TGTGCCAGCAGCCCGACCCGTTGGACCGAGCAGTACTTC.

This sequence joins TRBV28 and TRBJ1-1, with TRBD1 as a possible D gene (5 bases). The CDR3 extends over 17 amino acids. V lost 2 bases and J lost 1, with 17 bases in between. CDR1 is MDHEN and CDR2 is SYDVKM in the germline V gene. CDR3 nucleotide sequence: TGTGCCAGCAGTTTAAGTAGGGGAGCCGGGGGGAACACTGAAGCTTTCTTT. Amino acids: CASSLSRGAGGNTEAFF.

V usage is TRBV5-1 and J usage is TRBJ2-7; D not resolved. V was cut by 3 bases and J by 3 bases, with 13 bases left in between. This CDR3 is built from 14 residues. Per germline, CDR1 SGHRS and CDR2 YFSETQ. The chain's CDR3 is CASSSSGPGYEQYF. The CDR3 DNA is TGCGCCAGCAGCTCAAGTGGCCCAGGCTACGAGCAGTACTTC.

This sequence joins TRBV7-2 and TRBJ2-7; D is perhaps TRBD2 (7 bases). The CDR3 loop spans 15 amino acids. Germline V gene sequence: CDR1 SGHTA, CDR2 FQGNSA. V dropped 5 bases and J dropped 6 bases, with 20 bases sitting between them. CDR3 DNA sequence: TGTGCCAGCAGCCCCCGCGGGGGCGGGCCTCGCGAGCAGTACTTC. This sequence encodes CASSPRGGGPREQYF.

The chain employs TRBV28 and TRBJ1-5; no firm D call. This CDR3 comprises 13 residues. V lost 1 base, J lost 6 bases, and 7 bases lay in between. Germline CDR1 and CDR2: MDHEN and SYDVKM. CDR3 sequence (DNA): TGTGCCAGCAGTTTATTAAGGAGTCAGCCCCAGCATTTT. This gives the protein CASSLLRSQPQHF.

The J gene is TRBJ2-2, the V gene TRBV30, with 10 bases aligning to TRBD2. Germline V lookup: CDR1 GTSNPN, CDR2 SVGIG (reference sequence). The trim removed 4 bases at V and 5 bases at J, leaving 7 bases unmatched. This CDR3 region has 15 residues. Written as DNA, the CDR3 is TGTGCCTGGACCAGCGGGAGGGCCCGAACCGGGGAGCTGTTTTTT. Amino acids: CAWTSGRARTGELFF. The variable domain in full, with the rest retrieved from reference TRBV30 and TRBJ2-2, is SQTIHQWPATLVQPVGSPLSLECTVEGTSNPNLYWYRQAAGRGLQLLFYSVGIGQISSEVPQNLSASRPQDRQFILSSKKLLLSDSGFYLCAWTSGRARTGELFFGEGSRLTVL.

The chain combines TRBV27 with TRBJ1-2, with TRBD1 as a possible D gene (5 bases). Germline CDR1 MNHEY, CDR2 SMNVEV (reference sequence). CDR3 length: 19 residues. The V and J ends lost 5 bases and 3 bases respectively, with 28 bases between them. As DNA, the CDR3 is TGTGCCAGCAGTCGGCTTGGATTCGATTCTCGGGGGGGAGACTATGGCTACACCTTC. The encoded protein is CASSRLGFDSRGGDYGYTF.

This clone was found a few times. The chain recombines TRBV6-5 with TRBJ1-1; the match to TRBD1 covers 7 bases. The length of the CDR3 is 12 residues. With 6 bases clipped from V and 3 bases from J, the junction kept 1 base outside the gene matches. Germline V lookup: CDR1 MNHEY, CDR2 SVGAGI. Written as DNA, the CDR3 is TGTGCCAGCAGGGGACAGTACACTGAAGCTTTCTTT. It encodes CASRGQYTEAFF.

The chain carries TRBV11-2 and TRBJ2-3; 11 positions agree with TRBD2. This CDR3 region has 15 residues. Trimming took 5 bases from V and 4 from J; bases not matched to a gene: 5. Per germline, CDR1 SGHAT and CDR2 FQNNGV. The CDR3 loop is CASSDSGRGSDTQYF. CDR3 bases: TGTGCCAGCAGCGATAGCGGGAGGGGTTCAGATACGCAGTATTTT. Variable domain in full (rest from reference TRBV11-2 and TRBJ2-3): EAGVAQSPRYKIIEKRQSVAFWCNPISGHATLYWYQQILGQGPKLLIQFQNNGVVDDSQLPKDRFSAERLKGVDSTLKIQPAKLEDSAVYLCASSDSGRGSDTQYFGPGTRLTVL.

The chain is built from TRBV6-5 and TRBJ2-2; TRBD1 matches 8 bases. The germline CDR1 and CDR2 sequences are MNHEY and SVGAGI. V shed 0 bases and J 13 bases; nucleotides not matched to a gene: 7. This CDR3 region has 14 residues. The CDR3 nucleotides read TGTGCCAGCAGTTACTCCGACAGGGGAAAAGGGCTGTTTTTT. Protein sequence: CASSYSDRGKGLFF.

The chain employs TRBV7-2 and TRBJ2-1; D is uncertain. This CDR3 has 13 amino acids. The germline V gene encodes CDR1 SGHTA and CDR2 FQGNSA. V was shortened by 1 base and J by 2 bases, with 3 bases between the two germline ends. This chain's CDR3 is CASSLGTYNEQFF. CDR3 in DNA: TGTGCCAGCAGCTTAGGGACCTACAATGAGCAGTTCTTC.

The rearrangement links TRBV27 to TRBJ2-7; TRBD2 agrees at 15 bases. Trimming removed 3 bases from V and 12 bases from J; junction bases left unmatched: 6. The CDR3 consists of 14 residues. The germline CDR1 and CDR2 sequences are MNHEY and SMNVEV (reference sequence). The CDR3 DNA reads TGTGCCAGCAGTTTGGGACTAGCGGGAGGTGGTTTGTACTTC. This codes for CASSLGLAGGGLYF.

In its sample, this clone was seen once. This chain links TRBV1 with TRBJ2-5; TRBD2, as called in the table, went unchecked against the DNA. TRBV1 is marked as a pseudogene. CDR3 length: 16 residues. The CDR3 DNA sequence: TGCACCAGCAGCCAAGCTCAACTAGCGGGACAAGAGACCCAGTACTTC. The encoded protein is CTSSQAQLAGQETQYF.

This clone was counted only a few times. The CDR3 protein is CASSKGQEDGYTF. CDR3 DNA: TGTGCCAGCAGCAAAGGACAGGAGGATGGCTACACCTTC. V gene TRBV7-9 combines with J gene TRBJ1-2; 7 bases fit TRBD1. Germline V gene sequence: CDR1 SEHNR, CDR2 FQNEAQ (reference sequence). The CDR3 contains 13 residues. V gave up 5 bases and J gave up 6 bases; unmatched junction bases: 6.

This clone was counted only a few times. The chain carries TRBV7-9 and TRBJ1-1, with D perhaps matching TRBD1 (5 bases). The CDR3 is 12 amino acids. The V end lost 7 bases, the J end lost 4 bases, and 10 bases lay between the germline ends. Germline CDR1 and CDR2: SEHNR and FQNEAQ (reference sequence). CDR3 region: CASTPRGTEAFF. The CDR3 DNA follows: TGTGCCAGCACCCCGAGGGGCACTGAAGCTTTCTTT.

The CDR3 sequence is CASSYGRHQPQHF. CDR3 nucleotide sequence: TGTGCCAGCAGTTATGGACGTCATCAGCCCCAGCATTTT. The chain uses TRBV28 and TRBJ1-5; no definite D call. The V gene's germline CDR1 is MDHEN and CDR2 SYDVKM. The CDR3 has 13 residues. The V end was cut by 4 bases, the J end by 5 bases, with 9 bases between.

The chain is built from TRBV11-3 and TRBJ1-1; 8 nucleotides line up with TRBD1. CDR3 length: 12 amino acids. V shed 5 bases and J 11 bases; nucleotides not matched to a gene: 7. In germline, CDR1 is SGHNT, CDR2 YENEEA. The DNA for the CDR3 is TGTGCCAGCAGCGGACCAGGGGGCTTGGCTTTCTTT. This codes for CASSGPGGLAFF.

This clone has just a few counts. This sequence joins TRBV18 and TRBJ1-1; D unclear. The length of the CDR3 is 15 residues. The V end lost 4 bases, the J end lost 2 bases, and 14 bases lay between the germline ends. Germline loops: CDR1 KGHSH, CDR2 LQKENI. The CDR3 loop reads CASSLNSRANTEAFF. The CDR3 bases are TGTGCCAGCTCACTCAACTCCAGAGCTAACACTGAAGCTTTCTTT. The full variable domain, with the rest looked up from reference TRBV18 and TRBJ1-1, is NAGVMQNPRHLVRRRGQEARLRCSPMKGHSHVYWYRQLPEEGLKFMVYLQKENIIDESGMPKERFSAEFPKEGPSILRIQQVVRGDSAAYFCASSLNSRANTEAFFGQGTRLTVV.

This chain joins TRBV19 and TRBJ2-1; TRBD2 matches 7 bases. The CDR3 spans 15 residues. Trimming took 3 bases from V and 2 from J; bases not matched to a gene: 4. Germline CDR1 LNHDA, CDR2 SQIVND (reference sequence). The CDR3 nucleotides are TGTGCCAGTAGTATTGAGGGAGGGCCCTACAATGAGCAGTTCTTC. Translating it yields CASSIEGGPYNEQFF.

Comments on this clone: Other nucleotide sequences from this sample produce the same CDR3. CDR3 amino acids: CASSLGRETQYF. The CDR3 bases are TGTGCCAGCAGCTTAGGGAGAGAGACCCAGTACTTC. The genes are TRBV7-2 and TRBJ2-5; no firm D call. The V gene lost 1 base and the J gene lost 4 bases, with 4 bases spanning the gap. This CDR3 is 12 amino acids long. Germline loops: CDR1 SGHTA, CDR2 FQGNSA.

This clone was seen a single time. This chain uses TRBV5-1 with TRBJ2-1; 8 positions match TRBD2. The CDR3 has 15 amino acids. Germline trimming cut 6 bases from V and 0 bases from J; bases unmatched to any gene: 5. Looked up from germline, CDR1 is SGHRS and CDR2 is YFSETQ. The CDR3 DNA follows: TGCGCCAGCACCCCCACTAGCGGCTCCTACAATGAGCAGTTCTTC. Translation: CASTPTSGSYNEQFF.

This clone occurred a few times. The V gene is TRBV4-3, the J gene TRBJ1-2; tentatively, D is TRBD1 (5 bases). CDR3 length: 14 residues. V was shortened by 3 bases and J by 8 bases, with 16 bases between the two germline ends. Per the germline V gene, CDR1 is LGHNA and CDR2 is YSLEER. In DNA form, the CDR3 reads TGCGCCAGCAGCCAGGGCAGGGCTCGCGGAGGCTACACCTTC. This gives the protein CASSQGRARGGYTF.